One and the same sample provided the 27 T cell receptor beta chains below, sequenced in a study of blood T cell repertoires in COVID-19. Produced via immunoSEQ multiplex PCR; TCRdb's table is partial and in-frame only. The data contain roughly 260,000 clones, about 89% of them singletons. The sample was PBMCs or T cells enriched from blood (not recorded which). These receptors all come from a human donor in a cohort exposed to, infected with or recovered from COVID-19 (not recorded which). The donor label of this sample is uncertain.

This chain connects TRBV5-4 to TRBJ2-3; 13 bases fit TRBD2. Germline-derived CDR1 and CDR2 are SGHNT and YYREEE (reference sequence). Trimming at V came to 4 bases and at J to 4 bases, leaving 6 bases not matched to a gene. CDR3 size: 16 residues. This CDR3 reads CASSPRTSGGADTQYF. The CDR3 nucleotides are TGTGCCAGCAGCCCCCGGACTAGCGGGGGCGCAGATACGCAGTATTTT.

This chain connects TRBV13 to TRBJ2-2; D is perhaps TRBD1 (6 bases). V lost 6 bases, J lost 7 bases, and 12 bases lay in between. The length of the CDR3 is 13 residues. The germline V gene has CDR1 PRHDT and CDR2 FYEKMQ (reference sequence). The CDR3 spells CASSPPGVGELFF. The CDR3 DNA sequence: TGTGCCAGCAGTCCCCCAGGGGTCGGGGAGCTGTTTTTT.

The CDR3, as DNA: TGCGCCAGCAGCTTCTCTACCGGCAGGGCCGCTGAGCAGTTCTTC. Amino acid sequence: CASSFSTGRAAEQFF. This chain connects TRBV5-1 to TRBJ2-1; the D gene is possibly TRBD1 (5 bases). Germline loops: CDR1 SGHRS, CDR2 YFSETQ. This CDR3 has 15 amino acids. Trimming took 2 bases from V and 9 from J, leaving 18 bases between them.

CDR3 in DNA: TGTGCCAGCAGCCAAGTAGGAGAGGGTTACGAGCAGTACTTC. Translated: CASSQVGEGYEQYF. This rearrangement joins TRBV4-2 to TRBJ2-7, with D perhaps TRBD2 (5 bases). Trimming left V 1 base short and J 4 bases short, with 11 bases between. In germline, CDR1 is LGHNA, CDR2 YNFKEQ. The CDR3 has 14 residues.

The chain uses TRBV15 and TRBJ1-5; D unclear. Germline V gives CDR1 LNHNV, CDR2 YYDKDF (reference sequence). This CDR3 contains 18 residues. The V and J ends lost 0 bases and 0 bases respectively, with 15 bases between them. CDR3 coding DNA: TGTGCCACCAGCAGAGATAAGGGAGGAGGGTATAGCAATCAGCCCCAGCATTTT. Translation: CATSRDKGGGYSNQPQHF.

The V call is TRBV29-1, the J call TRBJ1-6; 9 bases are a match to TRBD1. J was trimmed by 3 bases and V by 6 bases; bases with no gene match: 0. In germline, CDR1 is SQVTM, CDR2 ANQGSEA. The CDR3 length is 13 residues. This CDR3 reads CSVGQGYNSPLHF. The DNA of the CDR3 is TGCAGCGTGGGACAGGGCTATAATTCACCCCTCCACTTT.

The V gene is TRBV7-2, the J gene TRBJ2-5; TRBD2 might be the D (5 bases). CDR1 and CDR2 (germline): SGHTA, FQGNSA. V lost 7 bases to trimming and J lost 9 bases, with 21 bases between them. CDR3 length equals 14 residues. In DNA, the CDR3 is TGTGCCAGCAACGGCGGGCTTCGGGTGGAGGCCCAGTACTTC. The encoded protein is CASNGGLRVEAQYF. The full variable domain, its missing parts supplied by reference TRBV7-2 and TRBJ2-5, is GAGVSQSPSNKVTEKGKDVELRCDPISGHTALYWYRQSLGQGLEFLIYFQGNSAPDKSGLPSDRFSAERTGGSVSTLTIQRTQQEDSAVYLCASNGGLRVEAQYFGPGTRLLVL.

The chain recombines TRBV14 with TRBJ1-6; D perhaps matches TRBD1 (5 bases). Trimming took off 5 bases at V and 4 bases at J, with 9 bases between the two ends. The CDR3 is 14 residues long. Germline-derived CDR1 and CDR2 are SGHDN and FVKESK. The CDR3 DNA follows: TGTGCCAGCAGCAGGGGTGGGTATAATTCACCCCTCCACTTT. It specifies CASSRGGYNSPLHF.

The chain couples TRBV5-1 to TRBJ2-2; 8 nucleotides align to TRBD1. V was clipped by 4 bases and J by 7 bases; unmatched bases: 9. CDR1 is SGHRS, CDR2 YFSETQ, per germline. The CDR3 is 15 residues long. CDR3 DNA sequence: TGCGCCAGCAGCATCGGACAGGGAAATATCGGGGAGCTGTTTTTT. It encodes CASSIGQGNIGELFF.

On this clone itself: The limits of the CDR3 on the DNA are not certain, so only TCRdb's listed CDR3 is given. The chain is built from TRBV21-1 and TRBJ2-7; TRBD2 is the table's D call, not checked against the DNA. TRBV21-1 is a known pseudogene. Inclusive of both ends, the CDR3 amounts to 15 amino acids. The CDR3 region is CASSRRWGRGNEQYF.

Notes on this clone: The same CDR3 is also encoded by other DNA sequences in this sample. The chain links TRBV20-1 to TRBJ1-5, with D unclear. Germline CDR1 is DFQATT and CDR2 is SNEGSKA (reference sequence). The CDR3 runs 12 residues. The V gene lost 3 bases and the J gene lost 1 base, with 4 bases spanning the gap. The CDR3 reads CSASRSNQPQHF. The CDR3 coding sequence is TGCAGTGCTAGTCGGAGCAATCAGCCCCAGCATTTT.

In its sample, this clone was seen once. V is TRBV4-3 and J is TRBJ1-4, with D perhaps TRBD1 (5 bases). Looked up from germline, CDR1 is LGHNA and CDR2 is YSLEER. The CDR3 has 15 residues. The germline V and J ends were trimmed by 3 bases and 6 bases, with 14 bases remaining between them. The CDR3 nucleotides read TGCGCCAGCAGCCAGGATGGGGGAGGTGATGAAAAACTGTTTTTT. Translating gives CASSQDGGGDEKLFF.

The V and J genes are TRBV6-5 and TRBJ1-2; a possible D gene is TRBD1 (6 bases). CDR3 size: 13 residues. From germline, CDR1 is MNHEY and CDR2 SVGAGI. Trimming stripped 5 bases from V and 5 bases from J, with 12 bases between. The CDR3 DNA follows: TGTGCCAGCAGTCCCGGACAGTCTTATGGCTACACCTTC. Its protein is CASSPGQSYGYTF.

This clone came up once. The V and J genes are TRBV5-4 and TRBJ1-4, with D unclear. Germline V gene lookup returns CDR1 SGHNT and CDR2 YYREEE (reference sequence). Between the trimmed V and J ends, which lost 4 bases and 8 bases, there was a span of 12 bases. There are 13 residues in the CDR3. Here the CDR3 reads CASSPGRGEKLFF. The CDR3 DNA reads as TGTGCCAGCAGCCCGGGCCGGGGAGAAAAACTGTTTTTT.

This chain connects TRBV24-1 to TRBJ1-2; 7 nucleotides line up with TRBD1. Germline V gene sequence: CDR1 KGHDR, CDR2 SFDVKD. This CDR3 has 15 residues. V was pared by 4 bases and J by 7 bases, with 11 bases of the junction left unmatched. The CDR3 loop is CATSDRRTGQGGYTF. In DNA form, the CDR3 reads TGTGCCACCAGTGACCGGCGGACAGGCCAGGGTGGCTACACCTTC.

The V and J genes are TRBV7-8 and TRBJ1-1; D unclear. V shed 1 base and J shed 3 bases, with 6 bases lying between them. The germline V gene has CDR1 SGHVS and CDR2 FQNEAQ. The CDR3 contains 13 residues. CDR3 nucleotides: TGTGCCAGCAGCTTAGAGTCAGACACTGAAGCTTTCTTT. This sequence encodes CASSLESDTEAFF.

The J gene is TRBJ2-2, the V gene TRBV2, with D possibly being TRBD1 (5 bases). The CDR3 extends over 15 amino acids. Deletions cut 4 bases from V and 5 bases from J, with 14 bases between. CDR1 and CDR2 from the germline V gene are SNHLY and FYNNEI. The CDR3 spells CASSAADRETGELFF. CDR3 DNA sequence: TGTGCCAGCAGTGCGGCTGACAGAGAAACCGGGGAGCTGTTTTTT.

The chain has TRBV4-2 and TRBJ1-2; D not certain. The length of the CDR3 is 13 residues. In germline, CDR1 is LGHNA, CDR2 YNFKEQ. V gave up 0 bases and J gave up 5 bases, with 7 bases separating them. CDR3 region: CASSQETEYGYTF. DNA for the CDR3: TGTGCCAGCAGCCAAGAGACGGAGTATGGCTACACCTTC.

The rearrangement joins TRBV2 to TRBJ2-7, with 9 bases that match TRBD1. With 4 bases clipped from V and 3 bases from J, the junction kept 7 bases outside the gene matches. The CDR3 totals 15 residues. CDR1 is SNHLY, CDR2 FYNNEI, per germline. The CDR3 sequence: CASSGGTGKDYEQYF. The DNA of the CDR3 is TGTGCCAGCAGTGGGGGGACAGGGAAGGACTACGAGCAGTACTTC.

This clone was recorded once. V usage is TRBV30 and J usage is TRBJ2-5; TRBD2 matches 12 bases. This CDR3 spans 15 amino acids. V was pared by 3 bases and J by 5 bases, with 7 bases of the junction left unmatched. Germline V gene data show CDR1 as GTSNPN and CDR2 as SVGIG (reference sequence). CDR3 sequence: CAWSGLAGLWETQYF. Written as DNA, the CDR3 is TGTGCCTGGAGCGGACTAGCGGGGCTCTGGGAGACCCAGTACTTC.

The genes are TRBV6-6 and TRBJ1-5, with 7 bases fitting TRBD1. The CDR3 has 14 residues. Trimming cost V 10 bases and J 4 bases; bases outside gene matches: 10. CDR1 is MNHNY and CDR2 is SVGAGI in the germline V gene (reference sequence). CDR3 sequence: CATKTGLGNQPQHF. The CDR3 DNA reads TGTGCCACCAAGACAGGGTTGGGAAATCAGCCCCAGCATTTT.

This chain joins TRBV5-5 and TRBJ1-2; a possible D gene is TRBD1 (5 bases). The CDR3 covers 15 residues. Trimming pared 0 bases from V and 6 bases from J, leaving 15 bases between. Germline V gene sequence: CDR1 SGHKS, CDR2 YYEKEE (reference sequence). CDR3 sequence reads: CASSLALGAENGYTF. In nucleotides, the CDR3 is TGTGCCAGCAGCTTGGCCCTAGGGGCCGAAAATGGCTACACCTTC.

As for this clone: This may stem from a read error, because a much larger clone lies one nucleotide away. The chain couples TRBV7-9 to TRBJ2-2; the D gene is possibly TRBD1 (5 bases). In germline, CDR1 is SEHNR, CDR2 FQNEAQ (reference sequence). This CDR3 has 14 amino acids. V was trimmed by 2 bases and J by 1 base, leaving 5 bases between them. CDR3 amino acids: CASSLQGNTGELFF. In DNA, the CDR3 is TGTGCCAGCAGCTTACAGGGGAACACCGGGGAGCTGTTTTTT.

In this sample, this clone turned up once. This chain joins TRBV13 and TRBJ2-1, with 9 bases that match TRBD1. Looked up from germline, CDR1 is PRHDT and CDR2 is FYEKMQ (reference sequence). There are 16 residues in the CDR3. V was pared by 5 bases and J by 7 bases, with 12 bases of the junction left unmatched. Written as DNA, the CDR3 is TGTGCCAGCAGCCCCGGCGCCCGGACAGGGGTAAATGAGCAGTTCTTC. This sequence encodes CASSPGARTGVNEQFF.

The chain employs TRBV4-1 and TRBJ2-7, with TRBD1 identical over 8 bases. Germline loops: CDR1 MGHRA, CDR2 YSYEKL. This CDR3 contains 17 residues. The ends lost 2 bases at V and 2 bases at J; junction bases unmatched: 11. In nucleotides, the CDR3 is TGCGCCAGCAGCCAACCGCAGGGGACAGGAACCCCCTACGAGCAGTACTTC. Protein: CASSQPQGTGTPYEQYF.

The rearrangement joins TRBV24-1 to TRBJ2-1; D might be TRBD1 (6 bases). Trimming removed 5 bases from V and 3 bases from J, with 10 bases in between. Germline CDR1 is KGHDR and CDR2 is SFDVKD. This CDR3 has 14 amino acids. The CDR3 sequence: CATSVQGRYNEQFF. The CDR3 nucleotides read TGTGCCACCAGTGTTCAGGGGCGCTACAATGAGCAGTTCTTC.

The chain employs TRBV5-5 and TRBJ2-7; no definite D call. Germline CDR1 reads SGHKS; CDR2 reads YYEKEE (reference sequence). The CDR3 spans 11 residues. The V end lost 7 bases, the J end lost 5 bases, and 10 bases lay between the germline ends. DNA for the CDR3: TGTGCCAGCTCTCCGCAGAACGAGCAGTACTTC. As protein: CASSPQNEQYF.